This TCR beta chain came from a study of T-cell reconstitution after alpha-beta-depleted transplantation in children. About this clonotype: Its antigen is as yet unknown.

The TCRbeta library was prepared with unique molecular identifiers. TCRdb re-analysed the PCR reads in MiXCR, keeping a single row per CDR3 protein. The sample holds roughly 74,000 distinct CDR3 sequences, roughly 18% seen once. Study results and caveats: About two months after transplant, alpha-beta T cells reportedly came from several hundred expanded graft clones. For some patients, TCRbeta diversity was high at day 60 because of recipient T cells and thymic progenitors that survived. At one year after transplant, newly produced T cells mostly accounted for T-cell counts and diversity.

The CDR3 is 14 amino acids. With 5 bases removed from V and 1 base from J, the gap between germline ends came to 11 bases. Germline CDR1 is MNHEY and CDR2 is SMNVEV (reference sequence). This specimen consisted of PBMCs, mostly from graft donor cells, obtained 360 days after TCRalphabeta/CD19-depleted stem cell transplant. This TCR derives from a male patient between 2 and 15 years old who had a stem cell transplant for acute lymphoblastic leukemia, so the T cells may come from the graft donor. This rearrangement joins TRBV27 to TRBJ1-1; possibly TRBD1 for D (5 bases). The CDR3 region is CASSPYTGNTEAFF. The CDR3 nucleotides are TGTGCCAGCAGTCCTTACACAGGGAACACTGAAGCTTTCTTT.